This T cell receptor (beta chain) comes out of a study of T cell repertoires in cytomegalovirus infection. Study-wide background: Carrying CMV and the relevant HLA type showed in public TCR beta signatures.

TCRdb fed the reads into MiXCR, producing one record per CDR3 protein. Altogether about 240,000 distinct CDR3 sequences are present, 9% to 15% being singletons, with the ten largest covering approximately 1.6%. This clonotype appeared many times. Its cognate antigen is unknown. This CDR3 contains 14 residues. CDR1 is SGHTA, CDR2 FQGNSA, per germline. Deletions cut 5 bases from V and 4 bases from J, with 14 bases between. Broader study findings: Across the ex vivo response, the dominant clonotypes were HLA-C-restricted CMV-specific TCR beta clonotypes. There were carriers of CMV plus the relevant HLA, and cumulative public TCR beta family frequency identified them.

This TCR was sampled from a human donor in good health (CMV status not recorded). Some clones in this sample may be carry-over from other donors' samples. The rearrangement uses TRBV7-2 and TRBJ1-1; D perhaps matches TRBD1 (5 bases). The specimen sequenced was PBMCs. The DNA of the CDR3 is TGTGCCAGCAGCCATAATGGGGCGGGCACTGAAGCTTTCTTT. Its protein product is CASSHNGAGTEAFF.